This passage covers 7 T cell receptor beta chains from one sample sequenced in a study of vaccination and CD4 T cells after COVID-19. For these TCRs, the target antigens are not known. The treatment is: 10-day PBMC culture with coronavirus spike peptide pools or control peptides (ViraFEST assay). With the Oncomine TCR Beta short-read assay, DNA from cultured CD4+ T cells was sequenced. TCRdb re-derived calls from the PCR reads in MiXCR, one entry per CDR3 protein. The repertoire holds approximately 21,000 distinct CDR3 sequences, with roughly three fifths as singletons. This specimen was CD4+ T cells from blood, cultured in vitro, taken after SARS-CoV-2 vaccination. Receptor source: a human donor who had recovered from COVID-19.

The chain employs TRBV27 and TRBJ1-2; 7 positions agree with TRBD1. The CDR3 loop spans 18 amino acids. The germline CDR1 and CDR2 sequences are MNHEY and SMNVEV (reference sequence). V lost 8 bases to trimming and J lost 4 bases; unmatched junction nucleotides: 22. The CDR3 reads CASPRQGGSKRGGYGYTF. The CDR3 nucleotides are TGTGCCAGCCCCCGACAGGGAGGGTCTAAAAGGGGGGGCTATGGCTACACCTTC.

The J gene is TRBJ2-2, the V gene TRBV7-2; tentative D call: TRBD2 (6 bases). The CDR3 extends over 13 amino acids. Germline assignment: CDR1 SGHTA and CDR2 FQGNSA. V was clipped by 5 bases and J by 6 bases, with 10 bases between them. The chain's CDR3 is CASSEWRAGELFF. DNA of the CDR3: TGTGCCAGCAGCGAGTGGAGGGCCGGGGAGCTGTTTTTT.

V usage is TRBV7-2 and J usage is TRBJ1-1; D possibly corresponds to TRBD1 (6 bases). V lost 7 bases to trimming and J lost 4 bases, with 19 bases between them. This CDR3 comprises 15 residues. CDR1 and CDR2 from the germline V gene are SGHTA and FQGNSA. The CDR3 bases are TGTGCCAGCACGAAAGGCAGGTGGGGGCGCACTGAAGCTTTCTTT. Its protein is CASTKGRWGRTEAFF.

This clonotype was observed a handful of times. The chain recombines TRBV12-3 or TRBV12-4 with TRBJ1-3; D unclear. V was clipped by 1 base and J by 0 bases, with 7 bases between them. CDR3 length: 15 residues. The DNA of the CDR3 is TGTGCCAGCAGTTTAGACAAGAGCTCTGGAAACACCATATATTTT. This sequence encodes CASSLDKSSGNTIYF.

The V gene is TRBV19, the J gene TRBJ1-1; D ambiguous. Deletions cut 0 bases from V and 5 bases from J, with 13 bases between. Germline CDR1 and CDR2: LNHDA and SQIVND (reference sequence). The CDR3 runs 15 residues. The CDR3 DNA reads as TGTGCCAGTAGTATAGAGGCCAGGAGAAAAACTGAAGCTTTCTTT. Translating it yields CASSIEARRKTEAFF.

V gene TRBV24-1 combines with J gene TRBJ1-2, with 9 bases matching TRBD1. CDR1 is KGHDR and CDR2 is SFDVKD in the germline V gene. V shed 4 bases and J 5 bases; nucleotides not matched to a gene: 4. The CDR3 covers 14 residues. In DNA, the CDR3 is TGTGCCACCAGTGAAAACGACAGGGGGTATGGCTACACCTTC. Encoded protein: CATSENDRGYGYTF.

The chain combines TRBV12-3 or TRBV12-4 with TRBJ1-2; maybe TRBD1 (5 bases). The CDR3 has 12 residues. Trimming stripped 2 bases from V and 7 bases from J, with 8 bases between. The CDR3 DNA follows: TGTGCCAGCAGTTTAAGGGGTCTTGGCTACACCTTC. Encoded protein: CASSLRGLGYTF.